This entry concerns a single TCR beta chain. Investigators divided CD4+ cells into CD45RA+ naive and CD45RA-negative memory subsets. Over several immunoSEQ plates, each subset's genomic DNA was distributed in even portions. Profiling relied on immunoSEQ multiplex PCR, and the TCRdb table lists in-frame clones only, not all of them. This repertoire shows roughly 2.2 million clones, just under 95% found once; its top ten account for 0.37%. The source of the sample is a study of shared clonotypes between healthy human individuals. The wider study: The study drew on a couple of women and a few men aged 18 to 49 as donors. CD4 naive cells filled three plates per donor, CD4 memory three, CD8 naive two and CD8 memory one.

The CDR3 sequence is 13 residues long. V was cut by 2 bases and J by 8 bases, with 9 bases left in between. The germline V gene encodes CDR1 MDHEN and CDR2 SYDVKM. The sample was naive CD4+ T cells from PBMCs. Subset in this sample: CD45RA+ positively selected. The chain joins TRBV28 to TRBJ1-4; tentatively, D is TRBD1 (6 bases). This TCR was recovered from a man aged 18 to 30 in good health. Some clones in this sample may be carry-over from other donors' samples. This CDR3 reads CASSLDRREKLFF. The CDR3 DNA is TGTGCCAGCAGTTTAGACAGGAGGGAAAAACTGTTTTTT.